Considering frequency, the clone carrying this TCR beta chain is large. Its antigen is still unknown. TCRdb derives one entry per CDR3 protein from the 10x single-cell sequencing reads, leaving out DNA. This table holds 550 or so distinct CDR3 sequences. This specimen belongs to a study of CD8 T cells in cerebrospinal fluid in Alzheimer's disease. From germline, CDR1 is MGHRA and CDR2 YSYEKL. This CDR3 region has 16 residues. Study findings and constraints: Versus healthy subjects, Alzheimer's patients more often had clones of at least 3%.

Sequenced material: cerebrospinal fluid. The rearrangement links TRBV4-1 to TRBJ1-5. The TCR was taken from a human donor with Alzheimer's disease. CDR3 in amino acids: CASSPPSCWANQPQHF.